This TCR beta chain originates from a study of shared clonotypes between healthy human individuals. This was a deep-level run. Sequenced by immunoSEQ multiplex PCR; TCRdb stores in-frame clones only, minus some. The data contain millions of clones, just over 90% of them singletons. The germline gives CDR1 MNHEY, CDR2 SVGAGI. Trimming cost V 6 bases and J 8 bases, with 16 bases left between them. The CDR3 consists of 13 residues. There were only Caucasian adults among the donors, and all lived in Nashville, Tennessee. The chain combines TRBV6-5 with TRBJ1-2; D gene uncertain. The sample consisted of naive CD4+ T cells from PBMCs. Subset specified: CD45RA+ positively selected. The sequence came from a man between 18 and 35 years old in good health. Some clones in this sample may be carry-over from other donors' samples. As DNA, the CDR3 is TGTGCCAGCAGCCCAGACCTCCTGGGAGGCTACACCTTC. Amino acid sequence: CASSPDLLGGYTF.